Listed here are 17 T cell receptor beta chains from one sample, sequenced in a study of PD-L1 blockade in urothelial cancer. Specified time point: pretreatment peripheral blood. Profiled with immunoSEQ multiplex PCR; TCRdb holds only in-frame clones, not every one. The sample lists approximately 90,000 clones; 90% were seen once. The sample was PBMCs, taken around atezolizumab (anti-PD-L1) treatment. All receptors derive from a man aged 55 to 70 with urothelial cancer.

This CDR3 reads CASKSGGETQYF. DNA for the CDR3: TGTGCCAGCAAGAGCGGGGGCGAGACCCAGTACTTC. The rearrangement uses TRBV6-5 and TRBJ2-5, with 8 bases lining up with TRBD2. CDR1 and CDR2 (germline): MNHEY, SVGAGI. The CDR3 spans 12 residues. Germline trimming cut 7 bases from V and 5 bases from J; bases unmatched to any gene: 3.

The chain has TRBV5-1 and TRBJ2-2, with a weak D call TRBD1 (6 bases). CDR3 size: 16 residues. With 4 bases removed from V and 7 bases from J, the gap between germline ends came to 20 bases. CDR1 SGHRS and CDR2 YFSETQ come from the germline V gene. CDR3 in DNA: TGCGCCAGCAGCCGCTTGCCAATCTCACAGGGCGGGGAGCTGTTTTTT. As protein: CASSRLPISQGGELFF. Complete variable domain (other parts from reference TRBV5-1 and TRBJ2-2): KAGVTQTPRYLIKTRGQQVTLSCSPISGHRSVSWYQQTPGQGLQFLFEYFSETQRNKGNFPGRFSGRQFSNSRSEMNVSTLELGDSALYLCASSRLPISQGGELFFGEGSRLTVL.

The chain is built from TRBV11-2 and TRBJ2-7; 12 nucleotides match TRBD2. Per the germline V gene, CDR1 is SGHAT and CDR2 is FQNNGV. The CDR3 spans 16 residues. Trimming cost V 4 bases and J 5 bases; bases outside gene matches: 9. CDR3 region: CASSSLTSGRSHEQYF. In DNA form, the CDR3 reads TGTGCCAGCAGCTCCCTGACTAGCGGGAGATCCCACGAGCAGTACTTC.

The CDR3 here is CASSPRTGAYRWASSPLHF. In nucleotides, the CDR3 is TGTGCCAGCAGCCCAAGGACAGGGGCGTATCGTTGGGCCTCCTCACCCCTCCACTTT. V and J are TRBV11-2 and TRBJ1-6; 9 bases align to TRBD1. The V segment lost 5 bases and the J segment 10 bases; nucleotides outside the gene matches: 21. The CDR3 contains 19 residues. From germline, CDR1 is SGHAT and CDR2 FQNNGV.

The rearrangement uses TRBV2 and TRBJ1-2, with D possibly being TRBD1 (5 bases). Trimming took 9 bases from V and 6 from J, leaving 17 bases between them. CDR3 length equals 13 residues. Germline CDR1 reads SNHLY; CDR2 reads FYNNEI. In nucleotides, the CDR3 is TGTGCCAGGAGAGTGGGGTCAGGGAATGGCTACACCTTC. Amino acids: CARRVGSGNGYTF.

This sequence joins TRBV18 and TRBJ2-7, with 8 nucleotides matching TRBD1. CDR3 size: 15 residues. Losses at the gene ends were 2 bases for V and 0 bases for J; bases not matched to a gene: 3. In germline, CDR1 is KGHSH, CDR2 LQKENI. The CDR3 loop is CASSPSGGASYEQYF. DNA of the CDR3: TGTGCCAGCTCACCATCAGGGGGCGCCTCCTACGAGCAGTACTTC.

The V and J genes are TRBV27 and TRBJ2-1; 7 nucleotides match TRBD2. CDR1 is MNHEY, CDR2 SMNVEV, per germline (reference sequence). The V segment lost 4 bases and the J segment 5 bases; nucleotides outside the gene matches: 11. The CDR3 contains 16 residues. The CDR3 protein is CASSWSGLMANNEQFF. CDR3 DNA sequence: TGTGCCAGCAGTTGGTCGGGACTAATGGCGAACAATGAGCAGTTCTTC.

This CDR3 reads CASSEALRLAGAYEQYF. CDR3 DNA: TGTGCCAGCAGTGAAGCGCTTAGGCTAGCGGGGGCCTACGAGCAGTACTTC. The chain uses TRBV2 and TRBJ2-7; TRBD2 matches 10 bases. With 0 bases clipped from V and 2 bases from J, the junction kept 7 bases outside the gene matches. This CDR3 has 17 residues. CDR1 is SNHLY, CDR2 FYNNEI, per germline.

With regard to this clone: At one end the junction does not follow the germline gene, possibly because of a read error. This sequence joins TRBV28 and TRBJ2-5; possibly TRBD1 for D (7 bases). There are 14 residues in the CDR3. CDR1 MDHEN and CDR2 SYDVKM come from the germline V gene. CDR3 sequence reads: CASSQGGDQGTQYF. In DNA form, the CDR3 reads TGTGCCAGCAGTCAGGGGGGAGATCAAGGGACCCAGTACTTC.

The chain links TRBV19 to TRBJ2-7, with D perhaps matching TRBD1 (6 bases). CDR3 length: 14 amino acids. Trimming took 6 bases from V and 1 from J, leaving 13 bases between them. CDR1 and CDR2 (germline): LNHDA, SQIVND (reference sequence). CDR3 in DNA: TGTGCCAGTAGCAGACGGGACAATTCCTACGAGCAGTACTTC. Translating gives CASSRRDNSYEQYF.

The chain recombines TRBV7-2 with TRBJ2-7; 10 positions match TRBD2. The CDR3 has 14 amino acids. From germline, CDR1 is SGHTA and CDR2 FQGNSA. Losses at the gene ends were 8 bases for V and 1 base for J; bases not matched to a gene: 5. The CDR3, as DNA: TGTGCCAGCGAACGGACTAGCGGATCCTACGAGCAGTACTTC. Amino acid sequence: CASERTSGSYEQYF. The variable domain in full, with the rest retrieved from reference TRBV7-2 and TRBJ2-7, is GAGVSQSPSNKVTEKGKDVELRCDPISGHTALYWYRQSLGQGLEFLIYFQGNSAPDKSGLPSDRFSAERTGGSVSTLTIQRTQQEDSAVYLCASERTSGSYEQYFGPGTRLTVT.

The CDR3 DNA reads TGTGCCAGCAGTTTAGAGCTTGCAGGGAGGTTCCAAGAGACCCAGTACTTC. This encodes CASSLELAGRFQETQYF. J is TRBJ2-5 and V is TRBV28, with D possibly matching TRBD2 (6 bases). Trimming pared 2 bases from V and 1 base from J, leaving 17 bases between. The germline CDR1 and CDR2 sequences are MDHEN and SYDVKM. The CDR3 is 17 amino acids.

The chain carries TRBV28 and TRBJ2-3; possible D gene TRBD1, 6 bases. The CDR3 consists of 14 residues. The V end lost 5 bases, the J end lost 2 bases, and 11 bases lay between the germline ends. Germline V gene lookup returns CDR1 MDHEN and CDR2 SYDVKM. CDR3 amino acids: CASSPGDHTDTQYF. The DNA for the CDR3 is TGTGCCAGCAGTCCAGGGGACCACACAGATACGCAGTATTTT. The full variable domain, with the rest looked up from reference TRBV28 and TRBJ2-3, is DVKVTQSSRYLVKRTGEKVFLECVQDMDHENMFWYRQDPGLGLRLIYFSYDVKMKEKGDIPEGYSVSREKKERFSLILESASTNQTSMYLCASSPGDHTDTQYFGPGTRLTVL.

This chain connects TRBV6-5 to TRBJ2-1, with TRBD1 matching over 8 bases. There are 15 residues in the CDR3. Germline-derived CDR1 and CDR2 are MNHEY and SVGAGI. Losses at the gene ends were 6 bases for V and 2 bases for J; bases not matched to a gene: 6. In nucleotides, the CDR3 is TGTGCCAGCAGATCCGGGACAGGTACCTACAATGAGCAGTTCTTC. Protein product: CASRSGTGTYNEQFF.

The chain has TRBV5-6 and TRBJ1-1; TRBD1 matches at 8 bases. Per the germline V gene, CDR1 is SGHDT and CDR2 is YYEEEE. The CDR3 consists of 14 residues. After removal of 1 base from V and 5 bases from J, the junction contained 4 bases not matched to a gene. The CDR3 loop is CASSLYRGRTEAFF. The CDR3 region has the DNA TGTGCCAGCAGCTTGTACAGGGGGAGAACTGAAGCTTTCTTT.

The chain couples TRBV6-5 to TRBJ2-2; D possibly corresponds to TRBD1 (6 bases). V shed 10 bases and J shed 0 bases, with 9 bases lying between them. The CDR3 covers 13 residues. Germline V gene data show CDR1 as MNHEY and CDR2 as SVGAGI. CDR3 protein: CATGQPNTGELFF. DNA for the CDR3: TGTGCCACCGGACAGCCGAACACCGGGGAGCTGTTTTTT.

This chain links TRBV19 with TRBJ2-3; 7 positions match TRBD1. Germline V gene data show CDR1 as LNHDA and CDR2 as SQIVND (reference sequence). The length of the CDR3 is 13 residues. Trimming took 3 bases from V and 6 from J; bases not matched to a gene: 3. CDR3 DNA sequence: TGTGCCAGTAGTATCGGGACAGTCGATACGCAGTATTTT. Protein: CASSIGTVDTQYF.